Each of the 32 T cell receptor beta chains below was sequenced from the same sample in a study of T cells in localized non-small cell lung cancer. Here immunoSEQ multiplex PCR was the method, and the copy in TCRdb shows in-frame clones only, minus some. The sample holds roughly 30,000 clones, roughly 90% seen once. The sequences come from peripheral blood, collected before any cancer treatment. The receptor source for this set is a woman aged 18 to 55 with stage I lung adenocarcinoma.

The V call is TRBV5-1, the J call TRBJ2-7; 8 positions agree with TRBD1. Germline V CDR1 and CDR2: SGHRS, YFSETQ. V shed 0 bases, J shed 5 bases, and the junction held 7 bases outside the gene matches. This CDR3 has 15 residues. This CDR3 reads CASSLAPGQGHEQYF. CDR3 in DNA: TGCGCCAGCAGCTTGGCCCCCGGACAGGGCCACGAGCAGTACTTC.

This chain uses TRBV18 with TRBJ1-4; 7 positions match TRBD1. Per the germline V gene, CDR1 is KGHSH and CDR2 is LQKENI. The junction had 2 bases not matched to a gene; V was cut back by 4 bases and J by 3 bases. The CDR3 runs to 14 residues. The CDR3 nucleotides are TGTGCCAGCTCACTCGGACAGGCTAATGAAAAACTGTTTTTT. As protein: CASSLGQANEKLFF.

V and J are TRBV5-1 and TRBJ1-3; 7 bases align to TRBD1. The junction had 7 bases not matched to a gene; V was cut back by 2 bases and J by 8 bases. This CDR3 has 14 residues. CDR1 is SGHRS, CDR2 YFSETQ, per germline. The CDR3 bases are TGCGCCAGCAGCTTCGGTAGCAGGGGGGACACCATATATTTT. Translation gives CASSFGSRGDTIYF.

The sample holds one count of this clone. The chain combines TRBV28 with TRBJ2-7, with 7 nucleotides matching TRBD2. CDR3 length equals 13 residues. Germline V gene data show CDR1 as MDHEN and CDR2 as SYDVKM. The V and J ends lost 8 bases and 5 bases, in that order; junction bases with no gene match: 9. The CDR3 protein is CASRGAGGNEQYF. The CDR3 nucleotides are TGTGCCAGCCGTGGGGCCGGGGGGAACGAGCAGTACTTC.

V usage is TRBV28 and J usage is TRBJ2-7; TRBD2 aligns across 11 bases. V dropped 6 bases and J dropped 1; count of bases not matched to a gene: 5. The germline gives CDR1 MDHEN, CDR2 SYDVKM. There are 15 residues in the CDR3. The CDR3 loop reads CASSKPSGGSYEQYF. The CDR3 DNA is TGTGCCAGCAGCAAGCCTAGCGGGGGGTCCTACGAGCAGTACTTC.

This sequence joins TRBV6-5 and TRBJ2-7, with TRBD2 identical over 8 bases. The CDR3 has 14 residues. The trim removed 2 bases at V and 5 bases at J, leaving 5 bases unmatched. Germline assignment: CDR1 MNHEY and CDR2 SVGAGI. CDR3 bases: TGTGCCAGCAGTTACCCTGGCGGGAGGAACGAGCAGTACTTC. It specifies CASSYPGGRNEQYF.

This chain connects TRBV30 to TRBJ1-4, with D unclear. Germline CDR1 is GTSNPN and CDR2 is SVGIG (reference sequence). This CDR3 is 15 amino acids long. Trimming removed 2 bases from V and 11 bases from J, with 21 bases in between. The CDR3: CAWSPFSLTGRKLFF. The CDR3 DNA reads as TGTGCCTGGAGTCCGTTTTCCCTCACCGGTCGGAAACTGTTTTTT.

V gene TRBV4-1 combines with J gene TRBJ1-5; no clear D gene. The CDR3 is made up of 13 amino acids. With 3 bases removed from V and 7 bases from J, the gap between germline ends came to 10 bases. Germline assignment: CDR1 MGHRA and CDR2 YSYEKL. Here the CDR3 reads CASSHPREQPQHF. CDR3 sequence (DNA): TGCGCCAGCAGCCACCCTAGGGAACAGCCCCAGCATTTT.

This clone appeared a few times. This chain links TRBV7-9 with TRBJ1-3; D call uncertain. The CDR3 has 16 residues. V dropped 1 base and J dropped 1 base, with 11 bases sitting between them. Germline loops: CDR1 SEHNR, CDR2 FQNEAQ (reference sequence). CDR3 DNA: TGTGCCAGCAGCTTAGAAGTGAATCCGTCTGGAAACACCATATATTTT. This sequence encodes CASSLEVNPSGNTIYF.

The CDR3 reads CAWSVIGPLGETQYF. CDR3 sequence (DNA): TGTGCCTGGAGTGTTATAGGACCCCTCGGGGAGACCCAGTACTTC. V and J are TRBV30 and TRBJ2-5, with unresolved D. Trimming pared 0 bases from V and 5 bases from J, leaving 16 bases between. The CDR3 covers 15 residues. CDR1 and CDR2 (germline): GTSNPN, SVGIG (reference sequence).

This chain uses TRBV9 with TRBJ1-1, with 9 bases aligning to TRBD1. This CDR3 comprises 13 residues. Germline V gives CDR1 SGDLS, CDR2 YYNGEE. V was clipped by 4 bases and J by 8 bases; unmatched bases: 6. CDR3: CASSIVTGGEAFF. The CDR3 DNA reads TGTGCCAGCAGCATAGTTACAGGGGGCGAAGCTTTCTTT.

This clone is classed as medium-sized. V gene TRBV30 combines with J gene TRBJ1-1; D gene ambiguous. The length of the CDR3 is 13 residues. CDR1 is GTSNPN and CDR2 is SVGIG in the germline V gene (reference sequence). Trimming stripped 2 bases from V and 3 bases from J, with 10 bases between. The DNA of the CDR3 is TGTGCCTGGAGTATAACGGGAGACACTGAAGCTTTCTTT. Translation: CAWSITGDTEAFF.

The CDR3 sequence is CASRSVFQSNYGYTF. The CDR3 DNA reads TGTGCCAGCAGGTCGGTTTTTCAGAGTAACTATGGCTACACCTTC. The chain uses TRBV6-1 and TRBJ1-2, with D unresolved. CDR3 length: 15 amino acids. The germline CDR1 and CDR2 sequences are MNHNS and SASEGT. Trimming removed 6 bases at V and 1 base at J, with 15 bases between.

This clone was seen just once. The rearrangement uses TRBV7-6 and TRBJ2-3; unclear D gene. Deletions cut 2 bases from V and 6 bases from J, with 9 bases between. Germline lookup yields CDR1 SGHVS and CDR2 FNYEAQ. The length of the CDR3 is 13 residues. DNA of the CDR3: TGTGCCAGCAGCTTATCTCGATGGGATACGCAGTATTTT. As protein: CASSLSRWDTQYF.

The chain combines TRBV9 with TRBJ2-7; D is undetermined. The germline CDR1 and CDR2 sequences are SGDLS and YYNGEE. There are 14 residues in the CDR3. Trimming cost V 0 bases and J 0 bases, with 7 bases left between them. The CDR3 DNA sequence: TGTGCCAGCAGCGTAGGGTCGAGCTCCTACGAGCAGTACTTC. Its protein is CASSVGSSSYEQYF. The full variable domain, completed using reference TRBV9 and TRBJ2-7, is DSGVTQTPKHLITATGQRVTLRCSPRSGDLSVYWYQQSLDQGLQFLIQYYNGEERAKGNILERFSAQQFPDLHSELNLSSLELGDSALYFCASSVGSSSYEQYFGPGTRLTVT.

V is TRBV6-5 and J is TRBJ2-1; 9 bases map to TRBD1. The junction had 5 bases not matched to a gene; V was cut back by 8 bases and J by 3 bases. Germline V gene lookup returns CDR1 MNHEY and CDR2 SVGAGI. The CDR3 covers 14 residues. CDR3 loop: CASHRDRVYNEQFF. The DNA for the CDR3 is TGTGCCAGCCACCGGGACAGGGTCTACAATGAGCAGTTCTTC.

CDR3 nucleotides: TGTGCCAGCAGCTTAGGGGACAGGGGGCGCATTGGCTATGGCTACACCTTC. It translates to CASSLGDRGRIGYGYTF. The J gene is TRBJ1-2, the V gene TRBV11-3; 12 bases map to TRBD1. V gave up 1 base and J gave up 4 bases; unmatched junction bases: 7. Germline CDR1 and CDR2: SGHNT and YENEEA. CDR3 size: 17 residues. The full variable domain, in which reference TRBV11-3 and TRBJ1-2 provide the parts outside the CDR3, is EAGVVQSPRYKIIEKKQPVAFWCNPISGHNTLYWYLQNLGQGPELLIRYENEEAVDDSQLPKDRFSAERLKGVDSTLKIQPAELGDSAVYLCASSLGDRGRIGYGYTFGSGTRLTVV.

The genes are TRBV2 and TRBJ2-4; D might be TRBD2 (5 bases). CDR3 size: 16 residues. Germline loops: CDR1 SNHLY, CDR2 FYNNEI. The V gene lost 3 bases and the J gene lost 1 base, with 13 bases spanning the gap. The DNA for the CDR3 is TGTGCCAGCAGTGATCAGGAGGTCCTTGCCAAAAACATTCAGTACTTC. Amino acid sequence: CASSDQEVLAKNIQYF.

V gene TRBV7-8 combines with J gene TRBJ1-4; D remains ambiguous. V lost 6 bases and J lost 3, with 11 bases in between. Germline lookup yields CDR1 SGHVS and CDR2 FQNEAQ. The CDR3 runs 14 residues. CDR3: CASRVGLANEKLFF. Written as DNA, the CDR3 is TGTGCCAGCAGGGTTGGGTTAGCTAATGAAAAACTGTTTTTT.

For this clone: An end of the junction differs from the germline gene, which may be a read error. J is TRBJ2-3 and V is TRBV13; 10 bases are shared with TRBD2. CDR3 length: 16 residues. From germline, CDR1 is PRHDT and CDR2 FYEKMQ (reference sequence). The CDR3, as DNA: TGTGACAGCGGAATTTCTAGCGGGAGTATAGGAGATACGCAGTATTTT. The encoded protein is CDSGISSGSIGDTQYF.

This clone was observed once. This chain joins TRBV7-9 and TRBJ1-1, with D tentatively TRBD1 (6 bases). The V end lost 2 bases, the J end lost 7 bases, and 14 bases lay between the germline ends. CDR3 length: 14 amino acids. From germline, CDR1 is SEHNR and CDR2 FQNEAQ (reference sequence). CDR3 amino acids: CASSLLWQGIEAFF. Written as DNA, the CDR3 is TGTGCCAGCAGCTTACTTTGGCAGGGGATTGAAGCTTTCTTT.

This chain joins TRBV6-5 and TRBJ2-5; 7 bases map to TRBD1. Germline V lookup: CDR1 MNHEY, CDR2 SVGAGI. CDR3 length equals 15 residues. J was trimmed by 4 bases and V by 7 bases; bases with no gene match: 12. In DNA, the CDR3 is TGTGCCAGCACCCAGGGGCAGGCAGGGGGAGAGACCCAGTACTTC. It encodes CASTQGQAGGETQYF.

This chain connects TRBV18 to TRBJ2-3; tentatively, D is TRBD1 or TRBD2 (5 bases each). Germline lookup yields CDR1 KGHSH and CDR2 LQKENI. V shed 1 base and J shed 4 bases, with 9 bases lying between them. The CDR3 has 14 amino acids. For the CDR3, the DNA is TGTGCCAGCTCACCACTGGGACCCCCAGATACGCAGTATTTT. The encoded protein is CASSPLGPPDTQYF. Full variable domain (rest looked up from reference TRBV18 and TRBJ2-3): NAGVMQNPRHLVRRRGQEARLRCSPMKGHSHVYWYRQLPEEGLKFMVYLQKENIIDESGMPKERFSAEFPKEGPSILRIQQVVRGDSAAYFCASSPLGPPDTQYFGPGTRLTVL.

The gene calls are TRBV2 and TRBJ2-1; tentatively, D is TRBD2 (5 bases). Trimming stripped 5 bases from V and 4 bases from J, with 15 bases between. This CDR3 spans 15 amino acids. The germline V gene has CDR1 SNHLY and CDR2 FYNNEI. The CDR3: CASSLAGIGYNEQFF. The DNA of the CDR3 is TGTGCCAGCAGTTTAGCCGGGATCGGGTACAATGAGCAGTTCTTC. The complete variable domain, with remaining parts taken from reference TRBV2 and TRBJ2-1, reads EPEVTQTPSHQVTQMGQEVILRCVPISNHLYFYWYRQILGQKVEFLVSFYNNEISEKSEIFDDQFSVERPDGSNFTLKIRSTKLEDSAMYFCASSLAGIGYNEQFFGPGTRLTVL.

The V and J genes are TRBV10-2 and TRBJ2-7; D unclear. Looked up from germline, CDR1 is WSHSY and CDR2 is SAAADI. CDR3 length: 13 residues. V gave up 6 bases and J gave up 2 bases, with 11 bases separating them. The CDR3 here is CASRGPATYEQYF. CDR3 in DNA: TGCGCCAGCAGAGGTCCAGCCACCTACGAGCAGTACTTC.

The J gene is TRBJ2-7, the V gene TRBV9; a possible D gene is TRBD1 (6 bases). Germline V CDR1 and CDR2: SGDLS, YYNGEE. Deletions cut 4 bases from V and 3 bases from J, with 17 bases between. The CDR3 is made up of 15 amino acids. CDR3 sequence: CASSPRQGRGYEQYF. In DNA form, the CDR3 reads TGTGCCAGCAGCCCTCGCCAGGGCAGGGGCTACGAGCAGTACTTC.

The sample holds one count of this clone. The chain employs TRBV6-4 and TRBJ2-1; 12 nucleotides line up with TRBD2. The V gene's germline CDR1 is MRHNA and CDR2 SNTAGT. The CDR3 totals 19 residues. Unmatched junction bases numbered 16, after V lost 6 bases and J lost 4 bases. This CDR3 reads CASSPGTSGPEGGYNEQFF. CDR3 nucleotide sequence: TGTGCCAGCAGCCCAGGGACTAGCGGGCCTGAGGGGGGGTACAATGAGCAGTTCTTC.

V and J are TRBV27 and TRBJ1-2; D is unclear. Between the trimmed V and J ends, which lost 11 bases and 4 bases, there was a span of 14 bases. Germline lookup yields CDR1 MNHEY and CDR2 SMNVEV (reference sequence). The CDR3 totals 12 residues. The CDR3 spells CAHSWLGYGYTF. The CDR3, as DNA: TGTGCCCACTCCTGGCTTGGCTATGGCTACACCTTC.

The chain is built from TRBV5-1 and TRBJ2-3, with 7 nucleotides matching TRBD2. V gave up 0 bases and J gave up 1 base; unmatched junction bases: 8. CDR1 is SGHRS and CDR2 is YFSETQ in the germline V gene. CDR3 length: 17 amino acids. This CDR3 reads CASSLGPSGGGTDTQYF. CDR3 DNA sequence: TGCGCCAGCAGCTTGGGGCCTAGCGGAGGGGGCACAGATACGCAGTATTTT.

The gene calls are TRBV4-3 and TRBJ2-5; D not certain. The V end lost 0 bases, the J end lost 0 bases, and 8 bases lay between the germline ends. The CDR3 totals 15 residues. Germline V gene data show CDR1 as LGHNA and CDR2 as YSLEER. The CDR3 DNA sequence: TGCGCCAGCAGCCAAGATTGGGGTTACCAAGAGACCCAGTACTTC. It yields the protein CASSQDWGYQETQYF.

This clone was found once. V and J are TRBV7-9 and TRBJ1-6; no definite D call. Deletions cut 5 bases from V and 0 bases from J, with 11 bases between. CDR1 and CDR2 (germline): SEHNR, FQNEAQ (reference sequence). There are 16 residues in the CDR3. The CDR3 sequence: CASSPVLGSYNSPLHF. CDR3 in DNA: TGTGCCAGCAGCCCCGTCCTAGGCTCCTATAATTCACCCCTCCACTTT. Variable domain in full (rest from reference TRBV7-9 and TRBJ1-6): DTGVSQNPRHKITKRGQNVTFRCDPISEHNRLYWYRQTLGQGPEFLTYFQNEAQLEKSRLLSDRFSAERPKGSFSTLEIQRTEQGDSAMYLCASSPVLGSYNSPLHFGNGTRLTVT.

The chain is built from TRBV5-8 and TRBJ2-1, with 7 bases identical to TRBD1. The CDR3 is 14 amino acids. CDR1 and CDR2 (germline): SGHTS, YDEGEE. V was clipped by 0 bases and J by 4 bases; unmatched bases: 1. The CDR3 sequence is CASSLVQGYNEQFF. In DNA, the CDR3 is TGTGCCAGCAGCTTGGTACAGGGGTACAATGAGCAGTTCTTC.